What follows are 22 T cell receptor beta chains derived from one specimen sequenced in a study of long-term antiretroviral therapy in people with HIV. The immunoSEQ assay was v3.0, run at survey level. Sequencing used immunoSEQ multiplex PCR; TCRdb keeps in-frame clones, though not all of them. The table has 30,000 to 40,000 clones, 83% seen once. The sequencing used unsorted PBMCs, collected 0.4 years before starting antiretroviral therapy. Every receptor here comes from a man aged 18 to 29 with HIV.

This clone is medium-sized in the sample. V and J are TRBV7-3 and TRBJ2-1, with D hard to call. Germline-derived CDR1 and CDR2 are SGHTA and FQGTGA. V was clipped by 0 bases and J by 5 bases, with 5 bases between them. The length of the CDR3 is 13 residues. The CDR3 sequence is CASSLTGNNEQFF. The CDR3 nucleotides are TGTGCCAGCAGCTTAACAGGGAACAATGAGCAGTTCTTC.

This clone was counted a few times. This sequence joins TRBV7-9 and TRBJ1-5; the D is unclear. The germline gives CDR1 SEHNR, CDR2 FQNEAQ (reference sequence). The CDR3 loop spans 13 amino acids. The germline V and J ends were trimmed by 4 bases and 1 base, with 5 bases remaining between them. CDR3 sequence: CASSSDSNQPQHF. The CDR3, as DNA: TGTGCCAGCAGCTCCGACAGCAATCAGCCCCAGCATTTT. The complete variable domain, with remaining parts taken from reference TRBV7-9 and TRBJ1-5, reads DTGVSQNPRHKITKRGQNVTFRCDPISEHNRLYWYRQTLGQGPEFLTYFQNEAQLEKSRLLSDRFSAERPKGSFSTLEIQRTEQGDSAMYLCASSSDSNQPQHFGDGTRLSIL.

This clone showed up just a few times. The genes are TRBV7-2 and TRBJ1-5; no clear D. The length of the CDR3 is 12 residues. V was trimmed by 2 bases and J by 5 bases, leaving 4 bases between them. Germline V gene sequence: CDR1 SGHTA, CDR2 FQGNSA. The DNA for the CDR3 is TGTGCCAGCAGCTTACGGGATCAGCCCCAGCATTTT. This translates into CASSLRDQPQHF.

The chain couples TRBV6-1 to TRBJ1-5; D not certain. The CDR3 is 15 residues long. CDR1 and CDR2 from the germline V gene are MNHNS and SASEGT. The V and J ends lost 0 bases and 6 bases respectively, with 12 bases between them. CDR3 sequence: CASSEAIRVGQPQHF. The CDR3 coding sequence is TGTGCCAGCAGTGAAGCGATAAGGGTTGGTCAGCCCCAGCATTTT.

This clone was detected only once. The J gene is TRBJ2-5, the V gene TRBV6-5, with D maybe TRBD2 (7 bases). V shed 6 bases and J shed 4 bases, with 12 bases lying between them. CDR3 length: 13 amino acids. Germline CDR1 MNHEY, CDR2 SVGAGI. The CDR3 nucleotides read TGTGCCAGCAGCCGGGGGGCGGGAGAGACCCAGTACTTC. It encodes CASSRGAGETQYF.

V usage is TRBV27 and J usage is TRBJ1-5; a weak D match, TRBD1 (5 bases). Germline V CDR1 and CDR2: MNHEY, SMNVEV (reference sequence). Trimming took off 3 bases at V and 5 bases at J, with 8 bases between the two ends. CDR3 length: 13 residues. The CDR3 is CASSLKGHQPQHF. The CDR3 DNA reads TGTGCCAGCAGTTTGAAGGGGCATCAGCCCCAGCATTTT.

This clone was detected only once. The genes are TRBV5-4 and TRBJ2-7, with 8 bases matching TRBD2. The CDR3 runs 15 residues. CDR1 and CDR2 (germline): SGHNT, YYREEE (reference sequence). V lost 4 bases, J lost 3 bases, and 9 bases stayed unmatched. The CDR3 nucleotides read TGTGCCAGCAGCCGTAGCGGGGCCTCGGGCTACGAGCAGTACTTC. Translation gives CASSRSGASGYEQYF.

V gene TRBV7-3 combines with J gene TRBJ2-7; maybe TRBD2 (5 bases). CDR1 is SGHTA and CDR2 is FQGTGA in the germline V gene. V was trimmed by 11 bases and J by 1 base, leaving 12 bases between them. CDR3 length equals 12 residues. DNA of the CDR3: TGTGCCTATTCTCGGGGTTCCTACGAGCAGTACTTC. Translation: CAYSRGSYEQYF.

V gene TRBV7-8 combines with J gene TRBJ2-3; possible D gene TRBD1, 5 bases. V lost 1 base to trimming and J lost 6 bases, with 14 bases between them. The length of the CDR3 is 15 residues. The germline CDR1 and CDR2 sequences are SGHVS and FQNEAQ. The CDR3 bases are TGTGCCAGCAGCTTAGGACAGATTATCCAGGATACGCAGTATTTT. Protein: CASSLGQIIQDTQYF.

The chain uses TRBV7-2 and TRBJ2-7, with D perhaps being TRBD1 or TRBD2 (5 bases each). This CDR3 region has 12 residues. CDR1 is SGHTA, CDR2 FQGNSA, per germline. With 2 bases removed from V and 6 bases from J, the gap between germline ends came to 8 bases. The CDR3 DNA sequence: TGTGCCAGCAGCTTATTTGGGGGCGAGCAGTACTTC. It specifies CASSLFGGEQYF.

The chain has TRBV5-1 and TRBJ1-5; D is possibly TRBD1 (6 bases). V was clipped by 5 bases and J by 5 bases, with 11 bases between them. The CDR3 runs to 13 residues. Germline V gene sequence: CDR1 SGHRS, CDR2 YFSETQ. CDR3 in amino acids: CASSSGEDQPQHF. CDR3 coding DNA: TGCGCCAGCAGTTCAGGGGAGGATCAGCCCCAGCATTTT. The variable domain in full, with the rest retrieved from reference TRBV5-1 and TRBJ1-5, is KAGVTQTPRYLIKTRGQQVTLSCSPISGHRSVSWYQQTPGQGLQFLFEYFSETQRNKGNFPGRFSGRQFSNSRSEMNVSTLELGDSALYLCASSSGEDQPQHFGDGTRLSIL.

The chain uses TRBV7-2 and TRBJ2-2; no firm D call. From germline, CDR1 is SGHTA and CDR2 FQGNSA. CDR3 length equals 16 residues. Trimming cost V 1 base and J 0 bases, with 9 bases left between them. In DNA form, the CDR3 reads TGTGCCAGCAGCTTAGTTAAACAGACGAACACCGGGGAGCTGTTTTTT. The encoded protein is CASSLVKQTNTGELFF. The entire variable domain, with the rest obtained from reference TRBV7-2 and TRBJ2-2, is as follows: GAGVSQSPSNKVTEKGKDVELRCDPISGHTALYWYRQSLGQGLEFLIYFQGNSAPDKSGLPSDRFSAERTGGSVSTLTIQRTQQEDSAVYLCASSLVKQTNTGELFFGEGSRLTVL.

V is TRBV4-3 and J is TRBJ2-7; TRBD2 aligns across 10 bases. The length of the CDR3 is 15 residues. Trimming removed 6 bases from V and 0 bases from J; junction bases left unmatched: 5. Germline-derived CDR1 and CDR2 are LGHNA and YSLEER. CDR3 sequence: CASSPGTSASYEQYF. CDR3 nucleotide sequence: TGCGCCAGCAGTCCCGGGACTAGCGCCTCCTACGAGCAGTACTTC.

V gene TRBV29-1 combines with J gene TRBJ2-2; 11 bases line up with TRBD2. The CDR3 loop spans 19 amino acids. CDR1 SQVTM and CDR2 ANQGSEA come from the germline V gene. V was pared by 7 bases and J by 4 bases, with 20 bases of the junction left unmatched. CDR3 region: CSAAPSGTSGETGTGELFF. CDR3 coding DNA: TGCAGCGCCGCCCCCTCCGGGACTAGCGGAGAGACGGGCACCGGGGAGCTGTTTTTT.

The gene calls are TRBV19 and TRBJ2-7; 7 positions match TRBD1. The germline V gene has CDR1 LNHDA and CDR2 SQIVND (reference sequence). V lost 3 bases and J lost 0; bases outside the gene matches: 5. The CDR3 spans 15 residues. CDR3 region: CASSMATGNSYEQYF. For the CDR3, the DNA is TGTGCCAGTAGTATGGCGACAGGGAACTCCTACGAGCAGTACTTC.

This clone was detected only once. J is TRBJ2-1 and V is TRBV19; D is possibly TRBD2 (5 bases). The V and J ends lost 1 base and 8 bases respectively, with 9 bases between them. CDR3 length: 13 amino acids. The germline gives CDR1 LNHDA, CDR2 SQIVND (reference sequence). CDR3 DNA: TGTGCCAGTAGTATAGCTTTCGGGGATGAGCAGTTCTTC. This codes for CASSIAFGDEQFF.

The chain uses TRBV2 and TRBJ1-3, with D possibly being TRBD1 (6 bases). From germline, CDR1 is SNHLY and CDR2 FYNNEI. The CDR3 is 13 amino acids. The V end lost 6 bases, the J end lost 2 bases, and 8 bases lay between the germline ends. The CDR3 spells CASRQGTGNTIYF. DNA for the CDR3: TGTGCCAGCAGGCAGGGGACTGGAAACACCATATATTTT.

This chain connects TRBV18 to TRBJ1-5, with D perhaps TRBD1 (6 bases). Germline V gene sequence: CDR1 KGHSH, CDR2 LQKENI. This CDR3 is 16 amino acids long. With 4 bases removed from V and 5 bases from J, the gap between germline ends came to 18 bases. CDR3 in amino acids: CASSLEGVSGHQPQHF. The CDR3 DNA follows: TGTGCCAGCTCACTAGAGGGGGTTTCGGGCCATCAGCCCCAGCATTTT.

The chain joins TRBV6-6 to TRBJ1-1; unclear D gene. The CDR3 is 14 residues long. Trimming stripped 0 bases from V and 5 bases from J, with 10 bases between. Germline loops: CDR1 MNHNY, CDR2 SVGAGI (reference sequence). The CDR3 DNA sequence: TGTGCCAGCAGTTACTCAAACCTGGGGACTGAAGCTTTCTTT. The encoded protein is CASSYSNLGTEAFF.

This clone has a handful of counts. V gene TRBV5-6 combines with J gene TRBJ2-5; no definite D call. V shed 4 bases and J shed 5 bases, with 9 bases lying between them. CDR1 is SGHDT, CDR2 YYEEEE, per germline. The CDR3 is 12 residues long. In nucleotides, the CDR3 is TGTGCCAGCAGCGCGGACCTCGAGACCCAGTACTTC. Its protein is CASSADLETQYF.

This clone is termed medium-sized (0.01 to 0.1%). V usage is TRBV6-4 and J usage is TRBJ2-3; 15 bases line up with TRBD2. This CDR3 comprises 17 residues. The germline CDR1 and CDR2 sequences are MRHNA and SNTAGT. J lost 5 bases, V lost 2 bases, and 5 bases had no gene match. CDR3 bases: TGTGCCAGCAGTGACGGACTAGCGGGGGGGCCGAGAGATACGCAGTATTTT. As protein: CASSDGLAGGPRDTQYF.

This chain uses TRBV7-9 with TRBJ2-7; 9 bases agree with TRBD1. Germline CDR1 reads SEHNR; CDR2 reads FQNEAQ (reference sequence). The CDR3 consists of 14 residues. V lost 6 bases, J lost 2 bases, and 5 bases stayed unmatched. The CDR3, as DNA: TGTGCCAGCAGTAGGACAGGGGATGCCTACGAGCAGTACTTC. This gives the protein CASSRTGDAYEQYF.